The 28 T cell receptor beta chains below all came from one sample that was sequenced in a study of siplizumab effects on memory and regulatory T cells. Sequencing was performed with immunoSEQ multiplex PCR; in TCRdb, only in-frame clones are kept and a portion is missing. This sample yields over 55,000 clones, of which around four fifths are seen a single time; roughly 3.8% belongs to the top ten. Material: memory CD4+ T cells sorted from blood. The receptors here all came from a human donor in good health.

The chain links TRBV9 to TRBJ1-3, with 11 bases lining up with TRBD1. This CDR3 is 15 amino acids long. Germline loops: CDR1 SGDLS, CDR2 YYNGEE. The ends lost 3 bases at V and 4 bases at J; junction bases unmatched: 3. The CDR3 loop is CASSGRTGGGNTIYF. The CDR3 nucleotides are TGTGCCAGCAGCGGCCGGACAGGGGGCGGAAACACCATATATTTT.

The CDR3 DNA follows: TGCGCCAGCAGAGGGACTGAAGCTTTCTTT. Amino acid sequence: CASRGTEAFF. The gene calls are TRBV4-1 and TRBJ1-1; the D is unclear. Trimming left V 6 bases short and J 5 bases short, with 4 bases between. Germline V lookup: CDR1 MGHRA, CDR2 YSYEKL. The CDR3 runs to 10 residues.

V and J are TRBV11-3 and TRBJ2-2; 7 bases line up with TRBD1. The V gene end was trimmed by 6 bases and the J gene end by 4 bases; junction bases not matched to a gene: 8. CDR1 SGHNT and CDR2 YENEEA come from the germline V gene. The CDR3 has 15 amino acids. The CDR3 loop reads CASSLQGPSTGELFF. The CDR3 DNA follows: TGTGCCAGCAGTTTACAGGGGCCTTCCACCGGGGAGCTGTTTTTT.

This clone was recorded once. The genes are TRBV5-1 and TRBJ2-7; 7 bases agree with TRBD1. The V segment lost 2 bases and the J segment 4 bases; nucleotides outside the gene matches: 6. The CDR3 is made up of 14 amino acids. Per germline, CDR1 SGHRS and CDR2 YFSETQ. The CDR3 loop reads CASSFWDSGYEQYF. CDR3 bases: TGCGCCAGCAGCTTCTGGGACAGTGGATACGAGCAGTACTTC.

The chain links TRBV6-6 to TRBJ1-5; D call uncertain. V lost 0 bases to trimming and J lost 5 bases, with 5 bases between them. CDR3 length equals 13 residues. From germline, CDR1 is MNHNY and CDR2 SVGAGI (reference sequence). CDR3 sequence (DNA): TGTGCCAGCAGTTACTCAGAGGATCAGCCCCAGCATTTT. As protein: CASSYSEDQPQHF.

This clone was seen a few times. The CDR3 coding sequence is TGCGCCAGCTCCGCGGGAGGTCGCGTTGAGCAGTTCTTC. It specifies CASSAGGRVEQFF. The chain has TRBV10-1 and TRBJ2-1; 8 bases are a match to TRBD2. Per germline, CDR1 WNHNN and CDR2 SYGVQD (reference sequence). The J segment lost 9 bases and the V segment lost 8 bases, leaving 9 bases of the junction unmatched. The CDR3 is 13 amino acids.

This sequence joins TRBV19 and TRBJ1-1; TRBD1 aligns across 9 bases. With 3 bases clipped from V and 8 bases from J, the junction kept 10 bases outside the gene matches. Germline CDR1 is LNHDA and CDR2 is SQIVND (reference sequence). The CDR3 length is 15 residues. CDR3 amino acids: CASSMGRTGGNEAFF. The CDR3, as DNA: TGTGCCAGTAGTATGGGACGAACAGGGGGCAACGAAGCTTTCTTT.

This sequence joins TRBV7-8 and TRBJ1-6; D unresolved. The CDR3 is 12 residues long. The germline V and J ends were trimmed by 5 bases and 6 bases, with 5 bases remaining between them. Per germline, CDR1 SGHVS and CDR2 FQNEAQ. For the CDR3, the DNA is TGTGCCAGCAGCGGTTTTAATTCACCCCTCCACTTT. This gives the protein CASSGFNSPLHF. Filled out from reference TRBV7-8 and TRBJ1-6, the complete variable domain reads GAGVSQSPRYKVAKRGQDVALRCDPISGHVSLFWYQQALGQGPEFLTYFQNEAQLDKSGLPSDRFFAERPEGSVSTLKIQRTQQEDSAVYLCASSGFNSPLHFGNGTRLTVT.

The chain joins TRBV12-5 to TRBJ1-6; a possible D gene is TRBD1 (5 bases). CDR1 is LGHNT and CDR2 is FRNRAP in the germline V gene. The V end was cut by 7 bases, the J end by 0 bases, with 13 bases between. The CDR3 spans 16 residues. CDR3 in amino acids: CASARGVGSYNSPLHF. DNA of the CDR3: TGTGCTAGTGCCCGGGGGGTCGGCTCCTATAATTCACCCCTCCACTTT.

The gene calls are TRBV7-3 and TRBJ1-5; TRBD1 agrees at 11 bases. This CDR3 is built from 18 residues. V trimming: 5 bases; J trimming: 4 bases; junction bases outside the gene matches: 13. The germline V gene encodes CDR1 SGHTA and CDR2 FQGTGA. As DNA, the CDR3 is TGTGCCAGCAGCCTTCAATGGACAGGGGGCGTAGAAAATCAGCCCCAGCATTTT. This translates into CASSLQWTGGVENQPQHF.

The rearrangement uses TRBV7-9 and TRBJ2-7; 10 bases fit TRBD2. CDR1 is SEHNR, CDR2 FQNEAQ, per germline (reference sequence). The V gene end was trimmed by 1 base and the J gene end by 7 bases; junction bases not matched to a gene: 10. There are 16 residues in the CDR3. CDR3 in DNA: TGTGCCAGCAGCTTAGGGGGACAGCGGGAGGGCCTAGAGCAGTACTTC. Amino acids: CASSLGGQREGLEQYF.

The chain has TRBV5-5 and TRBJ1-5; D not certain. The V end was cut by 5 bases, the J end by 4 bases, with 16 bases between. Germline CDR1 reads SGHKS; CDR2 reads YYEKEE (reference sequence). The CDR3 has 15 amino acids. This CDR3 is CASSPYFWGNQPQHF. In DNA form, the CDR3 reads TGTGCCAGCAGTCCGTACTTTTGGGGAAATCAGCCCCAGCATTTT.

The chain combines TRBV27 with TRBJ2-3; 7 bases fit TRBD1. Germline V CDR1 and CDR2: MNHEY, SMNVEV (reference sequence). This CDR3 contains 17 residues. Unmatched junction bases numbered 12, after V lost 5 bases and J lost 1 base. The chain's CDR3 is CASSTSLTGPRTDTQYF. The DNA of the CDR3 is TGTGCCAGCAGTACATCTTTGACAGGGCCTCGCACAGATACGCAGTATTTT.

This sequence joins TRBV4-2 and TRBJ2-5; 13 nucleotides agree with TRBD2. Unmatched junction bases numbered 4, after V lost 1 base and J lost 2 bases. Germline lookup yields CDR1 LGHNA and CDR2 YNFKEQ. The CDR3 is made up of 17 amino acids. This CDR3 reads CASSQGTSGGQQETQYF. Written as DNA, the CDR3 is TGTGCCAGCAGCCAAGGGACTAGCGGGGGCCAACAAGAGACCCAGTACTTC.

This chain connects TRBV19 to TRBJ2-6; D not certain. There are 15 residues in the CDR3. V was trimmed by 5 bases and J by 4 bases, leaving 12 bases between them. CDR1 and CDR2 from the germline V gene are LNHDA and SQIVND (reference sequence). CDR3 region: CASSSWVTGANVLTF. The CDR3 DNA reads as TGTGCCAGTAGTTCTTGGGTGACCGGGGCCAACGTCCTGACTTTC.

V gene TRBV19 combines with J gene TRBJ1-5, with 7 bases matching TRBD1. With V trimmed by 5 bases and J by 3 bases, 4 bases remained unmatched. In germline, CDR1 is LNHDA, CDR2 SQIVND (reference sequence). The CDR3 consists of 14 residues. The CDR3: CASSEGQLNQPQHF. The CDR3 bases are TGTGCCAGTAGTGAGGGACAGCTCAATCAGCCCCAGCATTTT.

The chain has TRBV5-1 and TRBJ2-2, with 10 bases matching TRBD1. Germline loops: CDR1 SGHRS, CDR2 YFSETQ. The CDR3 covers 18 residues. Losses at the gene ends were 4 bases for V and 6 bases for J; bases not matched to a gene: 15. The CDR3 here is CASSPEGPGQGRPGELFF. CDR3 sequence (DNA): TGCGCCAGCAGCCCGGAGGGCCCGGGACAGGGGAGGCCCGGGGAGCTGTTTTTT.

This clone was observed once. The rearrangement joins TRBV7-9 to TRBJ2-6; D is perhaps TRBD2 (5 bases). Per the germline V gene, CDR1 is SEHNR and CDR2 is FQNEAQ (reference sequence). V dropped 1 base and J dropped 2 bases, with 15 bases sitting between them. The CDR3 runs 18 residues. Here the CDR3 DNA reads TGTGCCAGCAGCTTAGTATGGGAGATGTCTGCTGGGGCCAACGTCCTGACTTTC. It is translated as CASSLVWEMSAGANVLTF. Supplemented by reference TRBV7-9 and TRBJ2-6, the full variable domain reads DTGVSQNPRHKITKRGQNVTFRCDPISEHNRLYWYRQTLGQGPEFLTYFQNEAQLEKSRLLSDRFSAERPKGSFSTLEIQRTEQGDSAMYLCASSLVWEMSAGANVLTFGAGSRLTVL.

The chain carries TRBV18 and TRBJ2-7, with 8 bases matching TRBD1. V was pared by 6 bases and J by 5 bases, with 3 bases of the junction left unmatched. The CDR3 covers 12 residues. The germline V gene encodes CDR1 KGHSH and CDR2 LQKENI. The CDR3 protein is CASSSDRDEQYF. The CDR3 DNA reads TGTGCCAGCTCTTCGGACAGGGACGAGCAGTACTTC.

This chain joins TRBV10-3 and TRBJ1-3; no definite D call. The CDR3 runs to 13 residues. Looked up from germline, CDR1 is ENHRY and CDR2 is SYGVKD. The V end lost 3 bases, the J end lost 0 bases, and 3 bases lay between the germline ends. This chain's CDR3 is CAISDSSGNTIYF. CDR3 in DNA: TGTGCCATCAGTGACAGCTCTGGAAACACCATATATTTT.

This clone has a handful of counts. The J gene is TRBJ1-2, the V gene TRBV19, with 9 bases identical to TRBD1. This CDR3 is built from 19 residues. The trim removed 4 bases at V and 7 bases at J, leaving 22 bases unmatched. Looked up from germline, CDR1 is LNHDA and CDR2 is SQIVND (reference sequence). The CDR3 sequence is CASSTSSGQGAGRIRGYTF. In nucleotides, the CDR3 is TGTGCCAGTAGTACCTCCTCGGGACAGGGAGCAGGGCGGATTCGTGGCTACACCTTC.

The chain has TRBV7-7 and TRBJ2-1; TRBD1 might be the D (7 bases). This CDR3 has 15 residues. V lost 1 base to trimming and J lost 9 bases, with 16 bases between them. The germline V gene encodes CDR1 SSHAT and CDR2 FNYEAQ (reference sequence). The chain's CDR3 is CASSLGQGGLGEQFF. Written as DNA, the CDR3 is TGTGCCAGCAGCTTAGGGCAGGGGGGTTTGGGTGAGCAGTTCTTC.

The V and J genes are TRBV6-6 and TRBJ1-3; no definite D call. Germline-derived CDR1 and CDR2 are MNHNY and SVGAGI (reference sequence). Deletions cut 3 bases from V and 0 bases from J, with 6 bases between. CDR3 length: 14 amino acids. CDR3 residues: CASSYSSSGNTIYF. DNA of the CDR3: TGTGCCAGCAGTTATTCGTCCTCTGGAAACACCATATATTTT.

The V gene is TRBV9, the J gene TRBJ2-5, with D perhaps matching TRBD1 or TRBD2 (6 bases each). V shed 4 bases and J shed 5 bases, with 12 bases lying between them. The CDR3 extends over 13 amino acids. The germline V gene encodes CDR1 SGDLS and CDR2 YYNGEE. Here the CDR3 DNA reads TGTGCCAGCAGCCCGGGGGCGGGGGAGACCCAGTACTTC. It is translated as CASSPGAGETQYF.

V is TRBV9 and J is TRBJ1-1; 8 bases are a match to TRBD1. J was trimmed by 9 bases and V by 3 bases; bases with no gene match: 10. The CDR3 has 14 amino acids. Germline V gives CDR1 SGDLS, CDR2 YYNGEE. The CDR3 sequence: CASSAPDRGGQAFF. DNA for the CDR3: TGTGCCAGCAGCGCCCCTGACAGGGGCGGTCAAGCTTTCTTT.

This sequence joins TRBV28 and TRBJ2-1; D ambiguous. V was pared by 7 bases and J by 12 bases, with 22 bases between. Germline CDR1 and CDR2: MDHEN and SYDVKM. The CDR3 has 14 residues. CDR3 coding DNA: TGTGCCAGCAATATTTCTGGCGGATTTCGTCGGCAGTTCTTC. Its protein product is CASNISGGFRRQFF.

The genes are TRBV7-2 and TRBJ2-7, with D perhaps being TRBD1 or TRBD2 (6 bases each). V dropped 7 bases and J dropped 6 bases, with 19 bases sitting between them. The germline CDR1 and CDR2 sequences are SGHTA and FQGNSA. The CDR3 consists of 14 residues. The CDR3 is CASTPRGRSGEQYF. The CDR3 DNA is TGTGCCAGCACCCCTCGGGGGCGTTCGGGCGAGCAGTACTTC.

This clone was seen only once. This chain uses TRBV10-2 with TRBJ1-2; D remains ambiguous. V was clipped by 0 bases and J by 7 bases, with 6 bases between them. The CDR3 runs to 12 residues. In germline, CDR1 is WSHSY, CDR2 SAAADI. The CDR3 nucleotides read TGCGCCAGCAGTGAGTCGGCCGTTGGCTACACCTTC. Translation gives CASSESAVGYTF.